This TCR beta chain was sequenced during a study of blood T cell repertoires in COVID-19. For the study at large: Samples taken during acute and convalescent COVID-19 were collected in the United States, Italy and Spain. Sample material is recorded as cDNA or gDNA derived from T cells, B-cell-depleted T cells, or PBMCs.

Trimming took off 6 bases at V and 5 bases at J, with 11 bases between the two ends. The germline gives CDR1 MNHEY, CDR2 SMNVEV (reference sequence). The CDR3 contains 12 residues. In the authors' methods: Amplification of reference gene primers provided the estimated nucleated cell counts. The method was immunoSEQ multiplex PCR; TCRdb's version includes in-frame clones alone and lacks a portion of them. Clone size and the V and J calls come from that table; the DNA yielded D and trimming. The table records around 250,000 clones, around 87% of them present only once. This chain joins TRBV27 and TRBJ2-7; possibly TRBD2 for D (6 bases). The clonotype comes from a man younger than 35 with active or convalescent COVID-19. The specimen was peripheral blood. Here the CDR3 reads CASSPGDHEQYF. The DNA for the CDR3 is TGTGCCAGCAGCCCGGGGGACCACGAGCAGTACTTC.